One sample yielded the 28 T cell receptor beta chains listed below, sequenced in a study of T cells after yellow fever vaccination. Each CDR3 protein gets one entry after TCRdb re-called the 5' RACE reads with MiXCR. The sample holds roughly 260,000 distinct CDR3 sequences, around 13% seen once. The source was CD4+ T cells sorted from PBMCs, collected 45 days after the yellow fever booster vaccination. These receptors were taken from a man younger than 40 who received the YFV17D yellow fever vaccine.

The chain couples TRBV14 to TRBJ2-7; perhaps TRBD1 as D (6 bases). Germline loops: CDR1 SGHDN, CDR2 FVKESK. V was pared by 6 bases and J by 3 bases, with 12 bases between. The CDR3 is 13 amino acids. CDR3 residues: CASRAVQGYEQYF. The DNA for the CDR3 is TGTGCCAGCAGGGCCGTACAGGGCTACGAGCAGTACTTC.

The chain joins TRBV19 to TRBJ1-5; 9 nucleotides match TRBD1. V shed 5 bases, J shed 13 bases, and the junction held 9 bases outside the gene matches. Germline V gives CDR1 LNHDA, CDR2 SQIVND (reference sequence). The CDR3 has 13 amino acids. CDR3 amino acids: CASSELQGAGQHF. CDR3 coding DNA: TGTGCCAGTAGTGAACTACAGGGGGCCGGGCAGCATTTT.

This chain uses TRBV6-5 with TRBJ2-7, with TRBD1 matching over 7 bases. Germline-derived CDR1 and CDR2 are MNHEY and SVGAGI. CDR3 size: 14 residues. Unmatched junction bases numbered 6, after V lost 7 bases and J lost 0 bases. The CDR3 DNA reads TGTGCCAGCACTTCGACAGGGAACTCCTACGAGCAGTACTTC. Translated: CASTSTGNSYEQYF.

The chain is built from TRBV20-1 and TRBJ1-1, with D unresolved. V was pared by 1 base and J by 6 bases, with 9 bases between. Looked up from germline, CDR1 is DFQATT and CDR2 is SNEGSKA (reference sequence). The CDR3 totals 12 residues. CDR3 DNA: TGCAGTGCTAGAGTCGCAGGCCCTGAAGCTTTCTTT. Protein: CSARVAGPEAFF.

A few counts support this clonotype. V usage is TRBV29-1 and J usage is TRBJ2-1, with TRBD2 matching 12 bases. This CDR3 spans 15 amino acids. Unmatched junction bases numbered 9, after V lost 4 bases and J lost 8 bases. Germline values: CDR1 SQVTM, CDR2 ANQGSEA. CDR3 in DNA: TGCAGCGTTGTCGGGCTAGCGGGAGGGCCAGATGAGCAGTTCTTC. This translates into CSVVGLAGGPDEQFF.

A few counts support this clonotype. The chain uses TRBV6-1 and TRBJ1-1; D is unresolved. This CDR3 comprises 14 residues. Trimming took 5 bases from V and 8 from J, leaving 18 bases between them. Per germline, CDR1 MNHNS and CDR2 SASEGT. Here the CDR3 reads CASSPDNSGREAFF. CDR3 nucleotide sequence: TGTGCCAGCAGTCCTGACAATTCAGGTCGGGAAGCTTTCTTT.

The chain carries TRBV29-1 and TRBJ2-1; 9 nucleotides align to TRBD2. Germline CDR1 SQVTM, CDR2 ANQGSEA. This CDR3 has 14 amino acids. J was trimmed by 0 bases and V by 4 bases; bases with no gene match: 1. For the CDR3, the DNA is TGCAGCGTTGGACTAGCGGTCTCCTACAATGAGCAGTTCTTC. This codes for CSVGLAVSYNEQFF.

The chain's CDR3 is CASSTPGLAGSEQFF. The DNA for the CDR3 is TGTGCCAGCAGCACTCCGGGACTAGCGGGGTCTGAGCAGTTCTTC. This chain joins TRBV3-1 and TRBJ2-1, with 13 bases that match TRBD2. The trim removed 5 bases at V and 9 bases at J, leaving 7 bases unmatched. The germline gives CDR1 LGHDT, CDR2 YNNKEL (reference sequence). CDR3 size: 15 residues.

This chain uses TRBV7-2 with TRBJ1-5; perhaps TRBD1 as D (5 bases). Trimming pared 1 base from V and 14 bases from J, leaving 18 bases between. Germline V gives CDR1 SGHTA, CDR2 FQGNSA. The CDR3 extends over 14 amino acids. The CDR3 is CASSLEPREGMKHF. The CDR3 region has the DNA TGTGCCAGCAGCTTAGAGCCCCGGGAGGGGATGAAGCATTTT. Full variable domain (outside the CDR3, taken from reference TRBV7-2 and TRBJ1-5): GAGVSQSPSNKVTEKGKDVELRCDPISGHTALYWYRQSLGQGLEFLIYFQGNSAPDKSGLPSDRFSAERTGGSVSTLTIQRTQQEDSAVYLCASSLEPREGMKHFGDGTRLSIL.

This clonotype has more than one count but fewer than ten. The genes are TRBV7-2 and TRBJ2-5; D gene unclear. The length of the CDR3 is 14 residues. CDR1 SGHTA and CDR2 FQGNSA come from the germline V gene. V dropped 1 base and J dropped 5 bases, with 11 bases sitting between them. The CDR3 is CASSLGPHEETQYF. CDR3 bases: TGTGCCAGCAGCTTAGGTCCGCACGAGGAGACCCAGTACTTC.

The chain uses TRBV20-1 and TRBJ2-1; the match to TRBD2 covers 9 bases. Trimming removed 2 bases from V and 9 bases from J; junction bases left unmatched: 5. CDR1 DFQATT and CDR2 SNEGSKA come from the germline V gene (reference sequence). CDR3 size: 13 residues. DNA for the CDR3: TGCAGTGCTAGACTAGCGGGATTGGGTGAGCAGTTCTTC. Its protein product is CSARLAGLGEQFF.

The chain combines TRBV5-1 with TRBJ2-3; no clear D. The germline CDR1 and CDR2 sequences are SGHRS and YFSETQ. This CDR3 is built from 16 residues. Trimming took 1 base from V and 2 from J, leaving 14 bases between them. In nucleotides, the CDR3 is TGCGCCAGCAGCTTGTCGTCGCCGTGGGTCACAGATACGCAGTATTTT. Translating it yields CASSLSSPWVTDTQYF.

The chain links TRBV5-1 to TRBJ2-5; 7 bases agree with TRBD1. Looked up from germline, CDR1 is SGHRS and CDR2 is YFSETQ. The CDR3 extends over 14 amino acids. With V trimmed by 4 bases and J by 3 bases, 6 bases remained unmatched. CDR3 bases: TGCGCCAGCAGCCCTGACAGGGTTAAAGAGACCCAGTACTTC. It translates to CASSPDRVKETQYF.

The gene calls are TRBV20-1 and TRBJ1-1; 8 bases map to TRBD1. Trimming at V came to 6 bases and at J to 0 bases, leaving 6 bases not matched to a gene. The CDR3 has 14 residues. CDR1 is DFQATT, CDR2 SNEGSKA, per germline (reference sequence). In DNA, the CDR3 is TGCAGTGCCAGACAGGGGAGCATGAACACTGAAGCTTTCTTT. Protein sequence: CSARQGSMNTEAFF.

This clonotype was observed many times. The genes are TRBV24-1 and TRBJ2-1; D call uncertain. From germline, CDR1 is KGHDR and CDR2 SFDVKD. V lost 5 bases and J lost 4, with 11 bases in between. The CDR3 length is 14 residues. CDR3 sequence (DNA): TGTGCCACCAGTGTGGGCGGCCCTTACAATGAGCAGTTCTTC. Residues: CATSVGGPYNEQFF.

This clonotype was observed a few times. The genes are TRBV12-3 or TRBV12-4 and TRBJ2-3, with unresolved D. V dropped 4 bases and J dropped 6 bases, with 11 bases sitting between them. CDR3 length: 13 residues. CDR3 sequence: CASSYTVRDTQYF. In nucleotides, the CDR3 is TGTGCCAGCAGTTATACAGTGCGGGATACGCAGTATTTT.

The V call is TRBV20-1, the J call TRBJ1-1; TRBD1 agrees at 8 bases. The CDR3 totals 14 residues. J was trimmed by 1 base and V by 5 bases; bases with no gene match: 6. The V gene's germline CDR1 is DFQATT and CDR2 SNEGSKA (reference sequence). In DNA, the CDR3 is TGCAGTGCTCGGGCAGGGGGCCCGAACACTGAAGCTTTCTTT. It specifies CSARAGGPNTEAFF.

A few counts support this clonotype. The chain employs TRBV7-9 and TRBJ2-2, with 9 bases matching TRBD1. The germline gives CDR1 SEHNR, CDR2 FQNEAQ (reference sequence). V lost 5 bases, J lost 4 bases, and 8 bases stayed unmatched. The length of the CDR3 is 16 residues. The CDR3 loop reads CASSGNRGRVTGELFF. The CDR3 bases are TGTGCCAGCAGCGGGAACAGGGGGCGCGTCACCGGGGAGCTGTTTTTT.

This clonotype was detected only a few times. This sequence joins TRBV20-1 and TRBJ2-7; a possible D gene is TRBD2 (6 bases). Germline lookup yields CDR1 DFQATT and CDR2 SNEGSKA (reference sequence). CDR3 size: 15 residues. Trimming cost V 0 bases and J 2 bases, with 14 bases left between them. This CDR3 is CSARDLGRRAYEQYF. The CDR3 DNA follows: TGCAGTGCTAGAGATCTCGGGCGGAGGGCCTACGAGCAGTACTTC.

This chain joins TRBV5-1 and TRBJ2-1; possible D gene TRBD2, 6 bases. Trimming shortened V by 0 bases and J by 0 bases, and 10 bases separated the two germline ends. Germline assignment: CDR1 SGHRS and CDR2 YFSETQ. This CDR3 is built from 16 residues. The chain's CDR3 is CASSLAGRRSYNEQFF. The CDR3 region has the DNA TGCGCCAGCAGCTTGGCCGGGAGACGCTCCTACAATGAGCAGTTCTTC. Looking up the rest from reference TRBV5-1 and TRBJ2-1 gives the full variable domain: KAGVTQTPRYLIKTRGQQVTLSCSPISGHRSVSWYQQTPGQGLQFLFEYFSETQRNKGNFPGRFSGRQFSNSRSEMNVSTLELGDSALYLCASSLAGRRSYNEQFFGPGTRLTVL.

The CDR3 DNA is TGCGCCAGCAGCCCTCTCGTGCAGGGCTCCGGGGAGCTGTTTTTT. Protein sequence: CASSPLVQGSGELFF. The V and J genes are TRBV5-1 and TRBJ2-2; possible D gene TRBD1, 5 bases. Germline CDR1 is SGHRS and CDR2 is YFSETQ. Trimming took off 4 bases at V and 6 bases at J, with 16 bases between the two ends. CDR3 length: 15 residues.

This clonotype showed up just a few times. This sequence joins TRBV5-1 and TRBJ2-1; D possibly corresponds to TRBD1 (7 bases). This CDR3 has 18 residues. The V end was cut by 3 bases, the J end by 0 bases, with 19 bases between. The germline V gene has CDR1 SGHRS and CDR2 YFSETQ. The CDR3 sequence is CASSSPGGGPSSYNEQFF. In nucleotides, the CDR3 is TGCGCCAGCAGCTCGCCCGGAGGGGGCCCCAGCTCCTACAATGAGCAGTTCTTC.

This clonotype was recorded many times. The V and J genes are TRBV20-1 and TRBJ2-3; D not certain. There are 12 residues in the CDR3. Between the trimmed V and J ends, which lost 6 bases and 3 bases, there was a span of 10 bases. Germline V gives CDR1 DFQATT, CDR2 SNEGSKA (reference sequence). The CDR3 is CSAVTPTDTQYF. The CDR3 DNA reads as TGCAGTGCCGTGACTCCTACAGATACGCAGTATTTT.

The chain combines TRBV6-2 or TRBV6-3 with TRBJ2-3; 11 bases match TRBD2. Germline trimming cut 2 bases from V and 4 bases from J; bases unmatched to any gene: 5. In germline, CDR1 is MNHEY, CDR2 SVGEGT. The CDR3 contains 16 residues. The CDR3: CASSYQLAGVPDTQYF. The CDR3 DNA reads TGTGCCAGCAGTTACCAACTAGCGGGAGTCCCAGATACGCAGTATTTT.

V gene TRBV6-2 or TRBV6-3 combines with J gene TRBJ2-3, with 7 bases identical to TRBD2. This CDR3 comprises 12 residues. Looked up from germline, CDR1 is MNHEY and CDR2 is SVGEGT. After removal of 6 bases from V and 9 bases from J, the junction contained 6 bases not matched to a gene. The CDR3 spells CASRGLVGTQYF. The CDR3 nucleotides are TGTGCCAGCAGAGGACTAGTTGGGACGCAGTATTTT.

V is TRBV4-3 and J is TRBJ2-1; the D is unclear. Germline CDR1 and CDR2: LGHNA and YSLEER. CDR3 length: 19 residues. The V and J ends lost 4 bases and 6 bases respectively, with 28 bases between them. DNA for the CDR3: TGCGCCAGCAGCCGTACTCAAGCCCCCTCCCAGCGAGTCCCCAATGAGCAGTTCTTC. This sequence encodes CASSRTQAPSQRVPNEQFF.

The chain joins TRBV7-2 to TRBJ2-7; 7 nucleotides agree with TRBD2. The length of the CDR3 is 15 residues. The germline V gene encodes CDR1 SGHTA and CDR2 FQGNSA. The ends lost 1 base at V and 1 base at J; junction bases unmatched: 4. The CDR3 is CASSLVLAWSYEQYF. CDR3 nucleotides: TGTGCCAGCAGCTTAGTACTAGCGTGGTCCTACGAGCAGTACTTC. The full variable domain, rest sourced from reference TRBV7-2 and TRBJ2-7, is GAGVSQSPSNKVTEKGKDVELRCDPISGHTALYWYRQSLGQGLEFLIYFQGNSAPDKSGLPSDRFSAERTGGSVSTLTIQRTQQEDSAVYLCASSLVLAWSYEQYFGPGTRLTVT.

V is TRBV6-1 and J is TRBJ2-5; TRBD2 agrees at 12 bases. This CDR3 spans 14 amino acids. Per the germline V gene, CDR1 is MNHNS and CDR2 is SASEGT. The J segment lost 5 bases and the V segment lost 6 bases, leaving 4 bases of the junction unmatched. The CDR3 nucleotides are TGTGCCAGCAGGACTAGCGGGAGTTTGGAGACCCAGTACTTC. Its protein is CASRTSGSLETQYF.